This entry lists 27 T cell receptor beta chains sequenced from one sample in a study of T-cell memory formation after mild COVID-19. TCRdb used MiXCR to reprocess the 5' RACE reads, holding one entry per CDR3 protein. The repertoire holds roughly 450,000 distinct CDR3 sequences, with roughly 20% as singletons. Material: PBMCs or a T cell subset sorted from them (not recorded which). The receptors were gathered from an adult woman who had mild COVID-19 (a few samples of this study predate the infection). Cell type and time point are not known.

The V gene is TRBV7-6, the J gene TRBJ1-1; D unresolved. The CDR3 sequence is 14 residues long. CDR1 and CDR2 (germline): SGHVS, FNYEAQ. Trimming shortened V by 3 bases and J by 1 base, and 9 bases separated the two germline ends. The CDR3 sequence: CASSLEAENTEAFF. In nucleotides, the CDR3 is TGTGCCAGCAGCTTGGAGGCTGAGAACACTGAAGCTTTCTTT.

This clonotype came up a few times. This rearrangement joins TRBV5-5 to TRBJ2-7, with D perhaps TRBD1 (6 bases). Trimming shortened V by 5 bases and J by 3 bases, and 15 bases separated the two germline ends. CDR1 SGHKS and CDR2 YYEKEE come from the germline V gene (reference sequence). The CDR3 is 14 residues long. The chain's CDR3 is CASRVGRGFYEQYF. The CDR3, as DNA: TGTGCCAGCAGAGTGGGCAGGGGATTCTACGAGCAGTACTTC.

V is TRBV4-2 and J is TRBJ1-2; D is ambiguous. Germline CDR1 LGHNA, CDR2 YNFKEQ. The V and J ends lost 0 bases and 14 bases respectively, with 13 bases between them. The CDR3 is 12 residues long. The CDR3 reads CASSQDGSFCTF. The CDR3 nucleotides are TGTGCCAGCAGCCAAGACGGCTCCTTCTGTACCTTC.

V and J are TRBV20-1 and TRBJ1-2; D is unresolved. Germline V lookup: CDR1 DFQATT, CDR2 SNEGSKA (reference sequence). This CDR3 has 13 residues. V lost 6 bases and J 4 bases, leaving 15 bases between the germline ends. The DNA for the CDR3 is TGCAGTGCCCCGGGCCAGGAAGGCTATGGCTACACCTTC. This codes for CSAPGQEGYGYTF.

The V call is TRBV20-1, the J call TRBJ2-3, with 12 bases that match TRBD2. The CDR3 extends over 15 amino acids. Germline CDR1 and CDR2: DFQATT and SNEGSKA (reference sequence). Trimming took 3 bases from V and 2 from J; bases not matched to a gene: 3. The CDR3 DNA follows: TGCAGTGCTAGTGGACTAGCGGGGCCCACAGATACGCAGTATTTT. Translating it yields CSASGLAGPTDTQYF.

This clonotype was seen a handful of times. V gene TRBV2 combines with J gene TRBJ1-2; 8 bases match TRBD1. The V and J ends lost 8 bases and 6 bases, in that order; junction bases with no gene match: 11. Per the germline V gene, CDR1 is SNHLY and CDR2 is FYNNEI. The CDR3 is 14 amino acids. The CDR3 DNA reads as TGTGCCAGCCATAGGACAGGGCAGAGGGATGGCTACACCTTC. This translates into CASHRTGQRDGYTF.

The gene calls are TRBV5-1 and TRBJ1-1; D not certain. This CDR3 has 13 amino acids. Germline V gene data show CDR1 as SGHRS and CDR2 as YFSETQ. Between the trimmed V and J ends, which lost 9 bases and 4 bases, there was a span of 16 bases. The CDR3 loop is CATRWGTSTEAFF. CDR3 nucleotide sequence: TGCGCCACCCGGTGGGGAACGAGCACTGAAGCTTTCTTT.

This chain joins TRBV12-3 or TRBV12-4 and TRBJ1-3; D gene unclear. The V and J ends lost 3 bases and 0 bases respectively, with 9 bases between them. This CDR3 has 15 amino acids. In DNA form, the CDR3 reads TGTGCCAGCAGTTTCCGTCTTATCTCTGGAAACACCATATATTTT. It specifies CASSFRLISGNTIYF.

The chain couples TRBV18 to TRBJ2-3; D gene uncertain. CDR1 KGHSH and CDR2 LQKENI come from the germline V gene. V was trimmed by 1 base and J by 0 bases, leaving 14 bases between them. The CDR3 consists of 17 residues. The CDR3 region is CASSPLKPDLSTDTQYF. CDR3 bases: TGTGCCAGCTCACCACTTAAGCCGGACCTCAGCACAGATACGCAGTATTTT.

The table lists this clonotype with a few counts. J is TRBJ1-5 and V is TRBV20-1; D not certain. Germline CDR1 and CDR2: DFQATT and SNEGSKA (reference sequence). The germline V and J ends were trimmed by 1 base and 3 bases, with 7 bases remaining between them. CDR3 length equals 13 residues. As DNA, the CDR3 is TGCAGTGCTAGAGGGCAGTTCAATCAGCCCCAGCATTTT. It yields the protein CSARGQFNQPQHF.

The chain has TRBV9 and TRBJ2-1; 10 bases map to TRBD2. The V gene's germline CDR1 is SGDLS and CDR2 YYNGEE. V trimming: 3 bases; J trimming: 10 bases; junction bases outside the gene matches: 16. CDR3 length equals 17 residues. For the CDR3, the DNA is TGTGCCAGCAGCGAGGGTGGGCTAGCGGGAGTATCTGGAGAGCAGTTCTTC. Its protein product is CASSEGGLAGVSGEQFF.

The rearrangement joins TRBV9 to TRBJ2-7; D not resolved. The CDR3 length is 13 residues. Germline V CDR1 and CDR2: SGDLS, YYNGEE. Trimming took 1 base from V and 3 from J, leaving 8 bases between them. The CDR3 DNA reads as TGTGCCAGCAGCGTAAGGTGGGGCTACGAGCAGTACTTC. Protein product: CASSVRWGYEQYF.

Only a few counts were recorded for this clonotype. The V call is TRBV3-1, the J call TRBJ2-5; TRBD2 might be the D (6 bases). V was pared by 2 bases and J by 2 bases, with 9 bases between. Germline lookup yields CDR1 LGHDT and CDR2 YNNKEL (reference sequence). This CDR3 is 14 amino acids long. For the CDR3, the DNA is TGTGCCAGCAGCCAATGGGGGGAACAAGAGACCCAGTACTTC. Protein product: CASSQWGEQETQYF.

The chain has TRBV14 and TRBJ1-1, with 7 bases fitting TRBD1. With V trimmed by 2 bases and J by 5 bases, 8 bases remained unmatched. The CDR3 runs to 15 residues. The V gene's germline CDR1 is SGHDN and CDR2 FVKESK. For the CDR3, the DNA is TGTGCCAGCAGCCAAATTACAGGGGTCCGAACTGAAGCTTTCTTT. It encodes CASSQITGVRTEAFF.

The genes are TRBV24-1 and TRBJ2-5, with D tentatively TRBD2 (6 bases). This CDR3 is 14 amino acids long. Germline V CDR1 and CDR2: KGHDR, SFDVKD. Between the trimmed V and J ends, which lost 2 bases and 4 bases, there was a span of 10 bases. This chain's CDR3 is CATSDWGDGETQYF. The CDR3 region has the DNA TGTGCCACCAGTGATTGGGGGGACGGAGAGACCCAGTACTTC.

This clonotype has a count of ten or more. The V and J genes are TRBV7-2 and TRBJ2-3; D possibly corresponds to TRBD2 (6 bases). The V end was cut by 2 bases, the J end by 3 bases, with 15 bases between. Germline CDR1 reads SGHTA; CDR2 reads FQGNSA. The CDR3 covers 16 residues. The CDR3 protein is CASSLRPSAGTDTQYF. In nucleotides, the CDR3 is TGTGCCAGCAGCTTACGACCTTCAGCGGGTACAGATACGCAGTATTTT.

V is TRBV12-3 or TRBV12-4 and J is TRBJ2-2; D call uncertain. This CDR3 spans 13 amino acids. Trimming removed 6 bases at V and 6 bases at J, with 11 bases between. CDR3 sequence reads: CASRVATSGELFF. CDR3 in DNA: TGTGCCAGCAGAGTCGCCACGTCCGGGGAGCTGTTTTTT.

This clonotype was detected many times. The chain employs TRBV11-1 and TRBJ2-2; D may be TRBD2 (5 bases). V lost 1 base, J lost 6 bases, and 12 bases lay in between. Germline loops: CDR1 SGHAT, CDR2 FQDESV (reference sequence). This CDR3 comprises 15 residues. CDR3 DNA sequence: TGTGCCAGCAGCTTAGGGGCTCTAGCCTCCGGGGAGCTGTTTTTT. Protein product: CASSLGALASGELFF. Full variable domain (missing parts from reference TRBV11-1 and TRBJ2-2): EAEVAQSPRYKITEKSQAVAFWCDPISGHATLYWYRQILGQGPELLVQFQDESVVDDSQLPKDRFSAERLKGVDSTLKIQPAELGDSAMYLCASSLGALASGELFFGEGSRLTVL.

This chain links TRBV3-1 with TRBJ2-7; 9 bases are shared with TRBD2. The CDR3 runs to 16 residues. The junction had 8 bases not matched to a gene; V was cut back by 1 base and J by 4 bases. CDR1 and CDR2 (germline): LGHDT, YNNKEL (reference sequence). The CDR3 nucleotides are TGTGCCAGCAGCCAAGTTTTGCGGGGGGGCAGGTACGAGCAGTACTTC. It specifies CASSQVLRGGRYEQYF.

This clonotype was seen a handful of times. The V call is TRBV29-1, the J call TRBJ1-6, with 7 positions matching TRBD1. V lost 5 bases and J lost 0; bases outside the gene matches: 1. This CDR3 region has 14 residues. Germline CDR1 is SQVTM and CDR2 is ANQGSEA. The chain's CDR3 is CSVRDSSYNSPLHF. In DNA, the CDR3 is TGCAGCGTTAGGGACAGCTCCTATAATTCACCCCTCCACTTT.

This clonotype was found a few times. The chain links TRBV27 to TRBJ2-1; D is ambiguous. Germline loops: CDR1 MNHEY, CDR2 SMNVEV (reference sequence). The CDR3 covers 14 residues. V dropped 3 bases and J dropped 0 bases, with 6 bases sitting between them. The DNA of the CDR3 is TGTGCCAGCAGTTTTATAAGCTCCTACAATGAGCAGTTCTTC. Its translation: CASSFISSYNEQFF.

J is TRBJ1-4 and V is TRBV4-1; D gene uncertain. The germline V and J ends were trimmed by 2 bases and 3 bases, with 4 bases remaining between them. The CDR3 extends over 13 amino acids. CDR1 and CDR2 (germline): MGHRA, YSYEKL. CDR3 sequence reads: CASSQLPNEKLFF. CDR3 coding DNA: TGCGCCAGCAGCCAACTCCCTAATGAAAAACTGTTTTTT.

This chain connects TRBV6-5 to TRBJ1-2; D unclear. Germline V gene data show CDR1 as MNHEY and CDR2 as SVGAGI. The CDR3 has 12 amino acids. V was clipped by 8 bases and J by 6 bases, with 13 bases between them. The DNA for the CDR3 is TGTGCCAGCGGACCAAGATTTCATGGCTACACCTTC. This translates into CASGPRFHGYTF.

This clonotype was observed a handful of times. The rearrangement joins TRBV4-3 to TRBJ2-3; possibly TRBD2 for D (6 bases). The CDR3 runs 14 residues. Germline values: CDR1 LGHNA, CDR2 YSLEER. V lost 1 base, J lost 3 bases, and 8 bases lay in between. The CDR3 DNA follows: TGCGCCAGCAGCCAAGCGGAGGGGACAGATACGCAGTATTTT. Encoded protein: CASSQAEGTDTQYF.

The chain joins TRBV5-1 to TRBJ2-1; D remains ambiguous. Germline CDR1 SGHRS, CDR2 YFSETQ. Trimming cost V 0 bases and J 0 bases, with 10 bases left between them. The CDR3 loop spans 16 amino acids. The CDR3 region has the DNA TGCGCCAGCAGCTTGGCCCTCTCAAGCTCCTACAATGAGCAGTTCTTC. It yields the protein CASSLALSSSYNEQFF.

This chain uses TRBV24-1 with TRBJ1-1; 8 nucleotides line up with TRBD1. Germline-derived CDR1 and CDR2 are KGHDR and SFDVKD. After removal of 2 bases from V and 4 bases from J, the junction contained 2 bases not matched to a gene. The CDR3 length is 14 residues. CDR3 in amino acids: CATSDSGGVTEAFF. CDR3 DNA sequence: TGTGCCACCAGTGATTCAGGGGGCGTCACTGAAGCTTTCTTT.

This chain joins TRBV7-2 and TRBJ2-1; 7 positions match TRBD1. Germline CDR1 is SGHTA and CDR2 is FQGNSA. The CDR3 has 16 residues. Germline trimming cut 2 bases from V and 4 bases from J; bases unmatched to any gene: 8. The CDR3 bases are TGTGCCAGCAGCTTAAGAGCAGGGGGTTTTTACAATGAGCAGTTCTTC. Its translation is CASSLRAGGFYNEQFF.